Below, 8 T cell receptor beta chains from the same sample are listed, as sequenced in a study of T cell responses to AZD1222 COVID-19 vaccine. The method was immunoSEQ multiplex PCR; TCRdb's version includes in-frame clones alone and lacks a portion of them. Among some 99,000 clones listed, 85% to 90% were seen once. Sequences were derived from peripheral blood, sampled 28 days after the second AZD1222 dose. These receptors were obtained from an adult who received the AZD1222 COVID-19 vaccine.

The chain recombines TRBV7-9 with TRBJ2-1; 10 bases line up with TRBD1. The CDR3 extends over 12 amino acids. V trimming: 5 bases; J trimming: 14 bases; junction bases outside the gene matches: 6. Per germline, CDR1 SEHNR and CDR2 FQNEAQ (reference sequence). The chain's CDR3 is CASSAIGTGEFF. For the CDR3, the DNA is TGTGCCAGCAGCGCTATCGGGACAGGGGAGTTCTTC.

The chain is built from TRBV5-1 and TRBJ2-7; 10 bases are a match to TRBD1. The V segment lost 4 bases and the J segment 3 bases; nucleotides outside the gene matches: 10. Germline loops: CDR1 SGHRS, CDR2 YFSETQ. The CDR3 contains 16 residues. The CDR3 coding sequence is TGCGCCAGCAGCGTCCTGGGACAGGGGACGGGCTACGAGCAGTACTTC. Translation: CASSVLGQGTGYEQYF. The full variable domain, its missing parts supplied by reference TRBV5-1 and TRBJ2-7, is KAGVTQTPRYLIKTRGQQVTLSCSPISGHRSVSWYQQTPGQGLQFLFEYFSETQRNKGNFPGRFSGRQFSNSRSEMNVSTLELGDSALYLCASSVLGQGTGYEQYFGPGTRLTVT.

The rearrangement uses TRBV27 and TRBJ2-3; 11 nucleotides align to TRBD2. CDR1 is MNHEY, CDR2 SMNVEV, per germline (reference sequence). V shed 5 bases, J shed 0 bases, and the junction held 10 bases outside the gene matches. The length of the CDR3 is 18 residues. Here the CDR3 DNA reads TGTGCCAGCAGTCCCCTCCCGACTAGCGGGGCTAGCACAGATACGCAGTATTTT. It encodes CASSPLPTSGASTDTQYF.

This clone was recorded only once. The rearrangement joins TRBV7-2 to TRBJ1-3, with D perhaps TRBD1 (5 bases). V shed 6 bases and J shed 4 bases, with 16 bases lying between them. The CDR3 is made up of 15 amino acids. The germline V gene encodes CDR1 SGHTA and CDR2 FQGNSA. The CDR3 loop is CASSWTRMSGNTIYF. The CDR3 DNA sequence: TGTGCCAGCAGTTGGACACGGATGTCGGGAAACACCATATATTTT.

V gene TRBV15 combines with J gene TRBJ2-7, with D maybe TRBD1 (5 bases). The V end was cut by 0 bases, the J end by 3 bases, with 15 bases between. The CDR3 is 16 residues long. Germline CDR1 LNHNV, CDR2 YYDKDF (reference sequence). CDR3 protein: CATSRDSGAGHYEQYF. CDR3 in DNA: TGTGCCACCAGCAGAGACAGTGGGGCAGGGCACTACGAGCAGTACTTC.

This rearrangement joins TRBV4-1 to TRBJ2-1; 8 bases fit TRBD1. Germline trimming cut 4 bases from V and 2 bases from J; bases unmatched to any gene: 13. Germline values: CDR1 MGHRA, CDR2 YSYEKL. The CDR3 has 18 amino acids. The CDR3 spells CASSPMGRGTGPYNEQFF. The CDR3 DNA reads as TGCGCCAGCAGCCCCATGGGCCGCGGGACAGGTCCCTACAATGAGCAGTTCTTC.

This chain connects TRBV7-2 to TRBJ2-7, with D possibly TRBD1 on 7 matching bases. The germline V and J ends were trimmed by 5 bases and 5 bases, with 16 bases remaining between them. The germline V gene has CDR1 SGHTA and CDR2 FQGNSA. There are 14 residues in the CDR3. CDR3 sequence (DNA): TGTGCCAGCAGCGTATTCAGGGGGGTCGACGAGCAGTACTTC. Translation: CASSVFRGVDEQYF.

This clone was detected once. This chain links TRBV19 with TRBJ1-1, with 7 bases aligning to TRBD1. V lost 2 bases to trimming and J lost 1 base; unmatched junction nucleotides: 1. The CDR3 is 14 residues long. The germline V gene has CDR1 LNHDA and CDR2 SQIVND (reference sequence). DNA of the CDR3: TGTGCCAGTAGTATACGGGACAGGAACACTGAAGCTTTCTTT. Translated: CASSIRDRNTEAFF.